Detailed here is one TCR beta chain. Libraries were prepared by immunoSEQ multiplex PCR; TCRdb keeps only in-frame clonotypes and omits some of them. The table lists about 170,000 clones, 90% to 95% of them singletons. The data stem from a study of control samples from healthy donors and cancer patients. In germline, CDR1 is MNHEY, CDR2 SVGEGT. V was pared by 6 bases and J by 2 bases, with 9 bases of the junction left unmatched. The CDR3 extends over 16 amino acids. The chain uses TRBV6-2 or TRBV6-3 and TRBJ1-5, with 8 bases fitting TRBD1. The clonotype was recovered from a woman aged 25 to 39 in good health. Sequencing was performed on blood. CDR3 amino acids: CASSLTGGGGNQPQHF. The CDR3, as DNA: TGTGCCAGCAGCCTTACAGGGGGAGGTGGCAATCAGCCCCAGCATTTT.